The 27 T cell receptor beta chains presented below share a single source sample, sequenced in a study of radiotherapy plus CTLA-4 blockade in lung cancer. TCRdb keeps only in-frame clones here, not all; method: immunoSEQ multiplex PCR. This table holds about 16,000 clones, roughly two thirds found once. Sequenced material: peripheral blood, taken from a patient treated with radiotherapy plus ipilimumab. These receptors all come from a human donor with non-small cell lung cancer whose response to radiotherapy plus ipilimumab could not be evaluated.

The chain has TRBV9 and TRBJ1-2; 11 nucleotides agree with TRBD1. Germline CDR1 SGDLS, CDR2 YYNGEE. CDR3 length equals 17 residues. The V segment lost 6 bases and the J segment 5 bases; nucleotides outside the gene matches: 15. The CDR3 DNA reads TGTGCCAGCACCGTTGGAGAGGGACAGGGGGGCCAGTATGGCTACACCTTC. Protein product: CASTVGEGQGGQYGYTF.

The CDR3, as DNA: TGTGCCAGCAGCTTAGACTTGGTAGATACGCAGTATTTT. Protein sequence: CASSLDLVDTQYF. The chain is built from TRBV9 and TRBJ2-3; D unresolved. With 4 bases removed from V and 5 bases from J, the gap between germline ends came to 11 bases. The CDR3 is 13 amino acids. Germline values: CDR1 SGDLS, CDR2 YYNGEE.

This clone was recorded once. V gene TRBV7-2 combines with J gene TRBJ2-4, with TRBD2 as a possible D gene (6 bases). V lost 2 bases, J lost 8 bases, and 16 bases lay in between. This CDR3 has 15 residues. Germline V gene data show CDR1 as SGHTA and CDR2 as FQGNSA. The CDR3 sequence is CASSLPLQPGDIQYF. CDR3 DNA: TGTGCCAGCAGCTTACCACTACAGCCGGGGGACATTCAGTACTTC.

This chain links TRBV5-1 with TRBJ1-1; D uncertain. Germline CDR1 and CDR2: SGHRS and YFSETQ. There are 14 residues in the CDR3. Trimming shortened V by 0 bases and J by 5 bases, and 11 bases separated the two germline ends. DNA for the CDR3: TGCGCCAGCAGCTTGGCACCTGGGAGGACTGAAGCTTTCTTT. Protein: CASSLAPGRTEAFF.

The CDR3 loop reads CASSSGPYEQYF. For the CDR3, the DNA is TGTGCCAGCAGCTCTGGGCCGTACGAGCAGTACTTC. The chain uses TRBV13 and TRBJ2-7; the D is unclear. Germline loops: CDR1 PRHDT, CDR2 FYEKMQ (reference sequence). The CDR3 extends over 12 amino acids. The V end was cut by 4 bases, the J end by 4 bases, with 8 bases between.

This clone was seen a single time. Different DNA sequences within this sample yield the same CDR3. This chain links TRBV6-1 with TRBJ1-6, with D possibly TRBD1 on 6 matching bases. The V gene lost 3 bases and the J gene lost 3 bases, with 15 bases spanning the gap. The germline V gene encodes CDR1 MNHNS and CDR2 SASEGT. The CDR3 spans 17 residues. CDR3 region: CASSDLRQALYNSPLHF. The CDR3 nucleotides are TGTGCCAGCAGTGATCTTCGACAGGCGCTCTATAATTCACCCCTCCACTTT.

CDR3 DNA sequence: TGTGCCATACAGCACACTAATGAAAAACTGTTTTTT. Amino acid sequence: CAIQHTNEKLFF. This chain uses TRBV2 with TRBJ1-4; D remains unclear. The CDR3 is made up of 12 amino acids. CDR1 is SNHLY, CDR2 FYNNEI, per germline. V was trimmed by 10 bases and J by 2 bases, leaving 8 bases between them.

V and J are TRBV7-8 and TRBJ2-2; TRBD1 agrees at 12 bases. The V gene end was trimmed by 4 bases and the J gene end by 1 base; junction bases not matched to a gene: 10. CDR3 length: 19 residues. Germline assignment: CDR1 SGHVS and CDR2 FQNEAQ. In DNA form, the CDR3 reads TGTGCCAGCAGCTCGAAACCGGGACAGGGGGCGAAGAACACCGGGGAGCTGTTTTTT. Its protein is CASSSKPGQGAKNTGELFF.

The chain employs TRBV7-2 and TRBJ2-5, with 11 bases aligning to TRBD2. The V gene's germline CDR1 is SGHTA and CDR2 FQGNSA. V was clipped by 8 bases and J by 5 bases; unmatched bases: 7. The CDR3 is 14 amino acids. The CDR3 loop is CASQLAGGRETQYF. CDR3 DNA sequence: TGTGCCAGCCAGCTAGCGGGGGGCCGGGAGACCCAGTACTTC.

J is TRBJ2-7 and V is TRBV7-2; no clear D gene. V lost 5 bases, J lost 2 bases, and 7 bases lay in between. There are 12 residues in the CDR3. Germline-derived CDR1 and CDR2 are SGHTA and FQGNSA. In DNA, the CDR3 is TGTGCCAGCAGCGACACAACCTACGAGCAGTACTTC. It specifies CASSDTTYEQYF.

This clone turned up a few times. This chain uses TRBV12-5 with TRBJ2-4, with 9 bases that match TRBD1. Germline lookup yields CDR1 LGHNT and CDR2 FRNRAP. The CDR3 totals 15 residues. After removal of 3 bases from V and 1 base from J, the junction contained 1 base not matched to a gene. The DNA of the CDR3 is TGTGCTAGTGGTTTAGGACAGGGGGCCAAAAACATTCAGTACTTC. The encoded protein is CASGLGQGAKNIQYF.

The chain carries TRBV5-1 and TRBJ2-1; 10 bases agree with TRBD2. The J segment lost 3 bases and the V segment lost 4 bases, leaving 4 bases of the junction unmatched. The CDR3 runs 15 residues. Germline CDR1 and CDR2: SGHRS and YFSETQ. DNA of the CDR3: TGCGCCAGCAGCGCTCTAGCGGGGGTCTACAATGAGCAGTTCTTC. It is translated as CASSALAGVYNEQFF.

This rearrangement joins TRBV13 to TRBJ1-3, with 7 bases fitting TRBD1. The junction had 8 bases not matched to a gene; V was cut back by 3 bases and J by 9 bases. The germline CDR1 and CDR2 sequences are PRHDT and FYEKMQ (reference sequence). The CDR3 contains 14 residues. In DNA, the CDR3 is TGTGCCAGCAGCTTTTACGACAGGGAAACCACCATATATTTT. Protein product: CASSFYDRETTIYF.

CDR3 sequence reads: CASSFQGGESPLHF. CDR3 in DNA: TGTGCCAGCTCATTTCAGGGAGGGGAGTCACCCCTCCACTTT. The V and J genes are TRBV18 and TRBJ1-6, with TRBD1 as a possible D gene (5 bases). Trimming removed 5 bases from V and 10 bases from J, with 15 bases in between. CDR3 length equals 14 residues. The germline CDR1 and CDR2 sequences are KGHSH and LQKENI.

In this sample, this clone turned up a few times. The chain links TRBV14 to TRBJ1-5, with a weak D call TRBD1 (5 bases). Trimming stripped 4 bases from V and 6 bases from J, with 7 bases between. The CDR3 spans 12 residues. CDR1 and CDR2 from the germline V gene are SGHDN and FVKESK. In DNA, the CDR3 is TGTGCCAGCAGCCGGGGGGTTCAGCCCCAGCATTTT. It yields the protein CASSRGVQPQHF.

The V gene is TRBV5-1, the J gene TRBJ2-2; 13 bases match TRBD2. The CDR3 runs 17 residues. The germline CDR1 and CDR2 sequences are SGHRS and YFSETQ. The trim removed 1 base at V and 3 bases at J, leaving 3 bases unmatched. CDR3 sequence: CASSLLGTSGDTGELFF. In nucleotides, the CDR3 is TGCGCCAGCAGCTTGTTAGGGACTAGCGGGGACACCGGGGAGCTGTTTTTT.

CDR3 amino acids: CASYPERSTEAFF. The CDR3 DNA sequence: TGTGCCAGCTACCCCGAGAGGAGCACTGAAGCTTTCTTT. The chain employs TRBV18 and TRBJ1-1; D is unclear. The germline V and J ends were trimmed by 7 bases and 4 bases, with 13 bases remaining between them. CDR1 and CDR2 from the germline V gene are KGHSH and LQKENI. The CDR3 covers 13 residues.

The chain uses TRBV14 and TRBJ1-1; tentatively, D is TRBD1 (5 bases). The CDR3 loop spans 16 amino acids. The V and J ends lost 0 bases and 0 bases respectively, with 11 bases between them. Germline assignment: CDR1 SGHDN and CDR2 FVKESK. The CDR3 DNA is TGTGCCAGCAGCCAAGATGGCTCGGACATGAACACTGAAGCTTTCTTT. It translates to CASSQDGSDMNTEAFF. Full variable domain (rest looked up from reference TRBV14 and TRBJ1-1): EAGVTQFPSHSVIEKGQTVTLRCDPISGHDNLYWYRRVMGKEIKFLLHFVKESKQDESGMPNNRFLAERTGGTYSTLKVQPAELEDSGVYFCASSQDGSDMNTEAFFGQGTRLTVV.

This clone has a single count. The V and J genes are TRBV30 and TRBJ1-1; possible D gene TRBD1, 6 bases. This CDR3 has 13 residues. Germline CDR1 is GTSNPN and CDR2 is SVGIG (reference sequence). Trimming took 5 bases from V and 1 from J, leaving 11 bases between them. Written as DNA, the CDR3 is TGTGCCTGGGCCGGACAGAGGAACACTGAAGCTTTCTTT. Its translation: CAWAGQRNTEAFF.

This clone was picked up a small number of times. The rearrangement joins TRBV12-5 to TRBJ1-5; D perhaps matches TRBD1 (6 bases). The CDR3 is made up of 15 amino acids. V lost 3 bases, J lost 6 bases, and 15 bases lay in between. Germline CDR1 LGHNT, CDR2 FRNRAP. In DNA form, the CDR3 reads TGTGCTAGTGGTTTCGGGACAAGAAGGGGTCAGCCCCAGCATTTT. Its protein is CASGFGTRRGQPQHF. The full variable domain, with the rest looked up from reference TRBV12-5 and TRBJ1-5, is DARVTQTPRHKVTEMGQEVTMRCQPILGHNTVFWYRQTMMQGLELLAYFRNRAPLDDSGMPKDRFSAEMPDATLATLKIQPSEPRDSAVYFCASGFGTRRGQPQHFGDGTRLSIL.

This clone has more than one count but fewer than ten. The chain employs TRBV18 and TRBJ1-5; D is uncertain. Germline V gene sequence: CDR1 KGHSH, CDR2 LQKENI. Between the trimmed V and J ends, which lost 2 bases and 4 bases, there was a span of 12 bases. The CDR3 has 15 amino acids. CDR3 protein: CASSPASQANQPQHF. DNA for the CDR3: TGTGCCAGCTCACCAGCGTCCCAGGCGAATCAGCCCCAGCATTTT.

This chain joins TRBV7-9 and TRBJ2-3, with 7 positions matching TRBD1. The CDR3 has 17 residues. Germline V gene data show CDR1 as SEHNR and CDR2 as FQNEAQ (reference sequence). The ends lost 1 base at V and 6 bases at J; junction bases unmatched: 13. CDR3 nucleotide sequence: TGTGCCAGCAGCTTAGAGGGGGCTAGGATCCTCATGGATACGCAGTATTTT. Translated, it gives CASSLEGARILMDTQYF.

This clone was seen a handful of times. The rearrangement links TRBV19 to TRBJ2-2; D unresolved. This CDR3 has 14 amino acids. V lost 10 bases and J 5 bases, leaving 17 bases between the germline ends. Germline assignment: CDR1 LNHDA and CDR2 SQIVND (reference sequence). The CDR3 is CAIQSEATTGELFF. CDR3 DNA: TGTGCCATTCAGAGCGAGGCAACAACCGGGGAGCTGTTTTTT.

The chain uses TRBV29-1 and TRBJ1-2; weak D call: TRBD1 (5 bases). V was trimmed by 7 bases and J by 1 base, leaving 13 bases between them. The CDR3 has 13 amino acids. Germline V gene lookup returns CDR1 SQVTM and CDR2 ANQGSEA. CDR3 DNA: TGCAGCGAACGACAGTCAATTAACTATGGCTACACCTTC. It specifies CSERQSINYGYTF.

The V call is TRBV29-1, the J call TRBJ1-1, with 8 bases fitting TRBD1. Germline lookup yields CDR1 SQVTM and CDR2 ANQGSEA. The CDR3 is 14 amino acids. The junction had 5 bases not matched to a gene; V was cut back by 0 bases and J by 5 bases. The CDR3 nucleotides read TGCAGCGTTGAAGAAGGACAGGGAGGGACTGAAGCTTTCTTT. Its protein is CSVEEGQGGTEAFF.

V and J are TRBV6-1 and TRBJ1-1; TRBD1 agrees at 10 bases. V was clipped by 3 bases and J by 3 bases; unmatched bases: 1. Per the germline V gene, CDR1 is MNHNS and CDR2 is SASEGT. The CDR3 totals 14 residues. CDR3 DNA: TGTGCCAGCAGTGAGGACAGGGGGGACACTGAAGCTTTCTTT. It yields the protein CASSEDRGDTEAFF.

The V gene is TRBV7-2, the J gene TRBJ1-6; D gene ambiguous. The CDR3 length is 15 residues. V gave up 1 base and J gave up 7 bases, with 11 bases separating them. Germline V CDR1 and CDR2: SGHTA, FQGNSA. CDR3 region: CASSLGLGGNSPLHF. The DNA of the CDR3 is TGTGCCAGCAGCTTAGGGCTTGGAGGGAATTCACCCCTCCACTTT.